This TCR beta chain was recorded in a study of T cells in Graves' hyperthyroidism and ophthalmopathy. Study-wide results and limits: Ophthalmopathy was separated from stable hyperthyroidism by a 13 V-J model.

Diagnoses were made from clinical symptoms, serum measures (thyroxine and TRAb), thyroid ultrasound and orbital computed tomography. TCR beta CDR3 regions were amplified from RNA transcripts. Using the HTBI primer set, a first-round RT-PCR was run on the TCR CDR3. Each CDR3 protein gets one entry after TCRdb re-called the multiplex PCR reads with MiXCR. The table records 300,000 to 450,000 distinct CDR3 sequences, approximately 12% of them present only once. Germline CDR1 SGHRS, CDR2 YFSETQ. V shed 4 bases, J shed 4 bases, and the junction held 6 bases outside the gene matches. CDR3 length: 14 amino acids. There are many counts of this clonotype. What it binds is not known.

This TCR was sampled from a man aged 25 to 45 with Graves' hyperthyroidism that later progressed to Graves' ophthalmopathy. Sequenced material: blood. This chain uses TRBV5-1 with TRBJ2-5; 8 bases map to TRBD2. In DNA form, the CDR3 reads TGCGCCAGCAGCCCGGGACTAGATATAGAGACCCAGTACTTC. Encoded protein: CASSPGLDIETQYF.